Below, 8 T cell receptor beta chains from the same sample are listed, as sequenced in a study of blood T cell repertoires in COVID-19. Profiling relied on immunoSEQ multiplex PCR, and the TCRdb table lists in-frame clones only, not all of them. The sample includes about 99,000 clones, 87% of them seen just once. Sequenced sample: peripheral blood. The receptors were sampled from a man between 50 and 59 years old in a cohort sampled during active COVID-19.

The chain is built from TRBV18 and TRBJ1-2, with TRBD1 as a possible D gene (5 bases). V gave up 0 bases and J gave up 7 bases, with 12 bases separating them. CDR3 length: 14 residues. Germline V gives CDR1 KGHSH, CDR2 LQKENI. CDR3 DNA: TGTGCCAGCTCACCACCGGTCCCAGGGCCTGGCTACACCTTC. It specifies CASSPPVPGPGYTF.

This clone was seen just once. The V call is TRBV5-1, the J call TRBJ2-6; D perhaps matches TRBD2 (5 bases). Germline CDR1 is SGHRS and CDR2 is YFSETQ. The CDR3 totals 18 residues. V lost 0 bases, J lost 0 bases, and 13 bases lay in between. CDR3 nucleotides: TGCGCCAGCAGCTTGGCCGGGGAAGGCCACTCTGGGGCCAACGTCCTGACTTTC. This translates into CASSLAGEGHSGANVLTF.

This clone has just one count. The rearrangement joins TRBV27 to TRBJ2-3; D possibly corresponds to TRBD1 (6 bases). The ends were cut back, 2 bases at V and 1 base at J, with 10 bases in the middle. In germline, CDR1 is MNHEY, CDR2 SMNVEV (reference sequence). The CDR3 has 15 residues. The CDR3 nucleotides are TGTGCCAGCAGTTTAAGGCCAGGGGGCACAGATACGCAGTATTTT. Translation: CASSLRPGGTDTQYF.

This rearrangement joins TRBV5-6 to TRBJ1-1; the D gene is possibly TRBD1 (5 bases). Germline V gene sequence: CDR1 SGHDT, CDR2 YYEEEE. V gave up 0 bases and J gave up 7 bases, with 13 bases separating them. This CDR3 has 14 residues. This CDR3 is CASSLVEGRGEAFF. The DNA of the CDR3 is TGTGCCAGCAGCTTGGTAGAGGGGAGGGGTGAAGCTTTCTTT.

V is TRBV12-3 or TRBV12-4 and J is TRBJ1-2; D uncertain. The CDR3 is 12 residues long. Trimming stripped 3 bases from V and 8 bases from J, with 10 bases between. CDR3 loop: CASSLWMGGYTF. DNA of the CDR3: TGTGCCAGCAGTTTGTGGATGGGCGGCTACACCTTC.

V is TRBV12-3 or TRBV12-4 and J is TRBJ1-1; a weak D match, TRBD1 (6 bases). Trimming stripped 8 bases from V and 1 base from J, with 11 bases between. The length of the CDR3 is 13 residues. The CDR3: CASGTGQNTEAFF. The CDR3 DNA is TGTGCCAGCGGGACGGGACAGAACACTGAAGCTTTCTTT.

The genes are TRBV28 and TRBJ1-1; TRBD1 aligns across 7 bases. Germline V gene sequence: CDR1 MDHEN, CDR2 SYDVKM. V shed 8 bases and J 12 bases; nucleotides not matched to a gene: 12. The CDR3 contains 12 residues. The CDR3 DNA reads as TGTGCCAGCCCACAGGGGCTCCATGTCACTTTCTTT. Translating it yields CASPQGLHVTFF.

V gene TRBV25-1 combines with J gene TRBJ1-2; D unclear. The CDR3 has 12 residues. The germline gives CDR1 MGHDK, CDR2 SYGVNS. V lost 2 bases, J lost 4 bases, and 5 bases lay in between. The CDR3 DNA reads TGTGCCAGCAGTGAACGCAGCTATGGCTACACCTTC. The encoded protein is CASSERSYGYTF.